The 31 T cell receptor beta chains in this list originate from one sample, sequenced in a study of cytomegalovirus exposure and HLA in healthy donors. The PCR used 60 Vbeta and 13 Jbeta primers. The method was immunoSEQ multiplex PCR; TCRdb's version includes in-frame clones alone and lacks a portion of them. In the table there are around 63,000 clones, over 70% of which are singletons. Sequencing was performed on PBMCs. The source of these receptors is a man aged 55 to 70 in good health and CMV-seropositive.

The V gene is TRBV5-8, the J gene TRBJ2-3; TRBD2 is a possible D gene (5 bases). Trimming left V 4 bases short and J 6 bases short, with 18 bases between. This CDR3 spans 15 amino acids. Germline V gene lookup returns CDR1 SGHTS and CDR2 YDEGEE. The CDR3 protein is CASSREGGTWDTQYF. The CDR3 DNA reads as TGTGCCAGCAGCCGCGAGGGTGGTACTTGGGATACGCAGTATTTT.

For the CDR3, the DNA is TGTGCCAGCAGTTTATCCCAACAGACAGGGGCCCTCTATGGCTACACCTTC. It encodes CASSLSQQTGALYGYTF. The rearrangement links TRBV27 to TRBJ1-2, with 8 bases fitting TRBD1. The CDR3 loop spans 17 amino acids. CDR1 and CDR2 (germline): MNHEY, SMNVEV (reference sequence). V shed 0 bases, J shed 4 bases, and the junction held 10 bases outside the gene matches.

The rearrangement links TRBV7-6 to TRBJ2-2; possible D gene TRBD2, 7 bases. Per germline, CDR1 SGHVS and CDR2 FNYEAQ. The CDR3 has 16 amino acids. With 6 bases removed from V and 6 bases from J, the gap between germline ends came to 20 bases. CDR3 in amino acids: CASSLGGRELPGELFF. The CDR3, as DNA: TGTGCCAGCAGTCTAGGGGGGCGGGAGCTCCCCGGGGAGCTGTTTTTT. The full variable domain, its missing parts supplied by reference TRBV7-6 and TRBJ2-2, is GAGVSQSPRYKVTKRGQDVALRCDPISGHVSLYWYRQALGQGPEFLTYFNYEAQQDKSGLPNDRFSAERPEGSISTLTIQRTEQRDSAMYRCASSLGGRELPGELFFGEGSRLTVL.

CDR3 sequence (DNA): TGTGCCAGTAAATTTAAGCAGGGGGCGGCCGGGGAGCTGTTTTTT. It yields the protein CASKFKQGAAGELFF. V is TRBV19 and J is TRBJ2-2; 8 bases are shared with TRBD1. The CDR3 is 15 amino acids. Germline loops: CDR1 LNHDA, CDR2 SQIVND (reference sequence). With V trimmed by 7 bases and J by 6 bases, 10 bases remained unmatched. The full variable domain, its missing parts supplied by reference TRBV19 and TRBJ2-2, is DGGITQSPKYLFRKEGQNVTLSCEQNLNHDAMYWYRQDPGQGLRLIYYSQIVNDFQKGDIAEGYSVSREKKESFPLTVTSAQKNPTAFYLCASKFKQGAAGELFFGEGSRLTVL.

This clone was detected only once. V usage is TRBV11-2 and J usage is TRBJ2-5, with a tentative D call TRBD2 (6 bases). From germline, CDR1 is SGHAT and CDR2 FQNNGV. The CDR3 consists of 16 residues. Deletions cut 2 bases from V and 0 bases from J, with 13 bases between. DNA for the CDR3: TGTGCCAGCAGCTTACGGCAGGGAGGCTACCAAGAGACCCAGTACTTC. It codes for CASSLRQGGYQETQYF.

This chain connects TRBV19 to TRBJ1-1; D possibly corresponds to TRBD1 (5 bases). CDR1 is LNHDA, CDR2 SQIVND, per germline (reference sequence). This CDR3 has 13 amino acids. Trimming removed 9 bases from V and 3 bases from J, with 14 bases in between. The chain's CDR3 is CASTAGFYTEAFF. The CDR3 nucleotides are TGTGCCAGCACCGCAGGGTTCTACACTGAAGCTTTCTTT.

The CDR3 DNA is TGTGCCAGCAGTAGACAGGCAGGGAACACTGAAGCTTTCTTT. This encodes CASSRQAGNTEAFF. The rearrangement joins TRBV6-6 to TRBJ1-1, with D possibly TRBD1 on 6 matching bases. The CDR3 is 14 amino acids. CDR1 is MNHNY, CDR2 SVGAGI, per germline (reference sequence). The V end was cut by 5 bases, the J end by 1 base, with 11 bases between.

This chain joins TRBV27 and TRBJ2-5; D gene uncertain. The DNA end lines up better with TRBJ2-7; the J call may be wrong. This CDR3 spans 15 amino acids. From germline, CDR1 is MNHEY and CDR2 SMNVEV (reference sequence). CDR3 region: CASSFSVWNNYEQYF. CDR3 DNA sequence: TGTGCCAGCAGTTTTTCGGTTTGGAACAACTACGAGCAGTACTTC.

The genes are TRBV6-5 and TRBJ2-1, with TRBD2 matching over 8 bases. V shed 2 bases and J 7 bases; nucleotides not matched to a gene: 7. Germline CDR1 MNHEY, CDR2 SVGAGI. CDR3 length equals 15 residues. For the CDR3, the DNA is TGTGCCAGCAGTTACGGAAGGGTAGCGGGAAATGAGCAGTTCTTC. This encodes CASSYGRVAGNEQFF.

The CDR3: CASSTRIIGQPQHF. In DNA, the CDR3 is TGTGCCAGCTCAACACGTATAATTGGTCAGCCCCAGCATTTT. The chain joins TRBV2 to TRBJ1-5; no definite D call. This CDR3 is built from 14 residues. Trimming took 8 bases from V and 6 from J, leaving 17 bases between them. Looked up from germline, CDR1 is SNHLY and CDR2 is FYNNEI. Full variable domain (rest looked up from reference TRBV2 and TRBJ1-5): EPEVTQTPSHQVTQMGQEVILRCVPISNHLYFYWYRQILGQKVEFLVSFYNNEISEKSEIFDDQFSVERPDGSNFTLKIRSTKLEDSAMYFCASSTRIIGQPQHFGDGTRLSIL.

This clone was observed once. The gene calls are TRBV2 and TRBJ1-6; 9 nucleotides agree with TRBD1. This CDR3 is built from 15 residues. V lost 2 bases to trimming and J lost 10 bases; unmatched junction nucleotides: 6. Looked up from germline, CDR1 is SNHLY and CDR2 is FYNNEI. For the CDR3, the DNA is TGTGCCAGCAGTGAACGGGGGACAGGGAACTCACCCCTCCACTTT. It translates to CASSERGTGNSPLHF.

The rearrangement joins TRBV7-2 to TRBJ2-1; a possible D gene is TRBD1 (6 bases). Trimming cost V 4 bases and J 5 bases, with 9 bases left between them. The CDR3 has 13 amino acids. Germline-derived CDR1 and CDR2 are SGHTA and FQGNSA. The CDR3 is CASSSWDNNEQFF. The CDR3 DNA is TGTGCCAGCAGCTCCTGGGACAACAATGAGCAGTTCTTC.

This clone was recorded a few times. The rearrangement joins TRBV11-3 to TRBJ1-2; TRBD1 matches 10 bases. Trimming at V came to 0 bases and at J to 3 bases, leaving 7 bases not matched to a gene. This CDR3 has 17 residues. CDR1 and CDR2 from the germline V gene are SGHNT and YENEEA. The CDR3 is CASSLDRLGTGDYGYTF. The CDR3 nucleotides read TGTGCCAGCAGCTTAGATCGGTTAGGGACAGGGGACTATGGCTACACCTTC.

The CDR3 DNA follows: TGTGCCAGCAGCTTTCAGGGGGAAAAACTGTTTTTT. Protein product: CASSFQGEKLFF. The gene calls are TRBV5-5 and TRBJ1-4; tentative D call: TRBD1 (6 bases). Trimming stripped 2 bases from V and 8 bases from J, with 7 bases between. Germline assignment: CDR1 SGHKS and CDR2 YYEKEE (reference sequence). This CDR3 is 12 amino acids long.

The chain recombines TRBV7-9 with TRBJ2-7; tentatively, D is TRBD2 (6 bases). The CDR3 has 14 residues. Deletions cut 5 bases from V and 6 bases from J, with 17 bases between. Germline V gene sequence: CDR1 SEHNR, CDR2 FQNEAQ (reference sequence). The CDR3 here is CASSLSGGGGEQYF. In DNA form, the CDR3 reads TGTGCCAGCAGCCTTAGCGGAGGAGGAGGCGAGCAGTACTTC. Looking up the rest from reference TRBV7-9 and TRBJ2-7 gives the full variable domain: DTGVSQNPRHKITKRGQNVTFRCDPISEHNRLYWYRQTLGQGPEFLTYFQNEAQLEKSRLLSDRFSAERPKGSFSTLEIQRTEQGDSAMYLCASSLSGGGGEQYFGPGTRLTVT.

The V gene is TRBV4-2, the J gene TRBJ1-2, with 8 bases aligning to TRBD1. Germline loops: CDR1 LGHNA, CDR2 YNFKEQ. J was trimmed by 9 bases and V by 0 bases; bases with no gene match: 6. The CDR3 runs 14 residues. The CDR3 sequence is CASSQDVDRDRYTF. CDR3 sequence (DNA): TGTGCCAGCAGCCAAGATGTGGACAGGGATCGCTACACCTTC.

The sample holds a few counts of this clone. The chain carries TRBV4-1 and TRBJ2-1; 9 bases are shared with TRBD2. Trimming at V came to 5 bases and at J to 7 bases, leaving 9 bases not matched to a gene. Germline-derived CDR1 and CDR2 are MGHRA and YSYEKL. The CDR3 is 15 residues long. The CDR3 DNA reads TGCGCCAGCAGCTCGGGGGGACTAGCATTAAATGAGCAGTTCTTC. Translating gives CASSSGGLALNEQFF.

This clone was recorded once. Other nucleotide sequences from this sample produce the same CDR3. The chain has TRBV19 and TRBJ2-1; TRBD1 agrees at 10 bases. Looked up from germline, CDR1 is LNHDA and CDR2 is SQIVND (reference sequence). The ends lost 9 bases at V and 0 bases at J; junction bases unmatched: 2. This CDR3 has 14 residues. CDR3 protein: CASRTGGSYNEQFF. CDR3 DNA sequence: TGTGCCAGCAGGACAGGGGGCTCCTACAATGAGCAGTTCTTC.

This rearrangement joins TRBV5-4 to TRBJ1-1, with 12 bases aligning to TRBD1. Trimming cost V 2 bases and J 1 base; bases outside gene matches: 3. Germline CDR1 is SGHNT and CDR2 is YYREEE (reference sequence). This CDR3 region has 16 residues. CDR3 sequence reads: CASSFGTGGQNTEAFF. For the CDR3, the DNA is TGTGCCAGCAGCTTCGGGACAGGGGGCCAGAACACTGAAGCTTTCTTT. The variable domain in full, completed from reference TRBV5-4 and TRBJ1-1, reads ETGVTQSPTHLIKTRGQQVTLRCSSQSGHNTVSWYQQALGQGPQFIFQYYREEENGRGNFPPRFSGLQFPNYSSELNVNALELDDSALYLCASSFGTGGQNTEAFFGQGTRLTVV.

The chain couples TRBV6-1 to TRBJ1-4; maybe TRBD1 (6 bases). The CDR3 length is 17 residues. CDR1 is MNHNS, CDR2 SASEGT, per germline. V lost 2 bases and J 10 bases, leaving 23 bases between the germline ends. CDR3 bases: TGTGCCAGCAGTGAAAGGGGGAACAGCAGGGTCGCTGGAAAACTGTTTTTT. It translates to CASSERGNSRVAGKLFF.

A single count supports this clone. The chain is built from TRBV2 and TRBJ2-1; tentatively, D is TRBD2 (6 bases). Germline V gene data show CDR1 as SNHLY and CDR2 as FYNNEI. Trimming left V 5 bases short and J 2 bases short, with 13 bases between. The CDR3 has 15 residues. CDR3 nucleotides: TGTGCCAGCAGTTATGCGGGACCTCCCTACAATGAGCAGTTCTTC. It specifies CASSYAGPPYNEQFF.

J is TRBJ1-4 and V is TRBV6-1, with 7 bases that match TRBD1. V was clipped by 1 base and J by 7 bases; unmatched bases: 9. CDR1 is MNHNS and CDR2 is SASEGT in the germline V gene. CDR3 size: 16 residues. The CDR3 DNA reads TGTGCCAGCAGTGAAGAAAGAACAGGGGCGGGTGAAAAACTGTTTTTT. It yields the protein CASSEERTGAGEKLFF.

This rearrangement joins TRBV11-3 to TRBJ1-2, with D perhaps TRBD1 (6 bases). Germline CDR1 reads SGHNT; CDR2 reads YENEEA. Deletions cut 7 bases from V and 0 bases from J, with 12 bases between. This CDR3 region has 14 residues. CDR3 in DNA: TGTGCCAGCACCCAGGGGCCTGCTAACTATGGCTACACCTTC. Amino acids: CASTQGPANYGYTF.

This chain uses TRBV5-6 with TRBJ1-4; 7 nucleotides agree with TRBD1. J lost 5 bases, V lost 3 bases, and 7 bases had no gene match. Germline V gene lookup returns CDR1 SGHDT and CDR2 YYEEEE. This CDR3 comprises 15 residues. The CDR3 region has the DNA TGTGCCAGCAGCTCACTGGGACAGAAGAATGAAAAACTGTTTTTT. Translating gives CASSSLGQKNEKLFF.

The CDR3 reads CASSLTGSTDTQYF. The DNA for the CDR3 is TGTGCCAGCAGCCTCACAGGTAGCACAGATACGCAGTATTTT. This chain uses TRBV7-9 with TRBJ2-3, with D possibly matching TRBD1 (5 bases). This CDR3 has 14 residues. Germline values: CDR1 SEHNR, CDR2 FQNEAQ (reference sequence). V was shortened by 5 bases and J by 0 bases, with 9 bases between the two germline ends.

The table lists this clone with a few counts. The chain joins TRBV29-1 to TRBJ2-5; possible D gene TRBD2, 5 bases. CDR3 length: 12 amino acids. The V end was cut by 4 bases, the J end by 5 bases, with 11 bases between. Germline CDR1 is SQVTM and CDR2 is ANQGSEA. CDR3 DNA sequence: TGCAGCGTTGGGAATCCGGGGGAGACCCAGTACTTC. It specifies CSVGNPGETQYF.

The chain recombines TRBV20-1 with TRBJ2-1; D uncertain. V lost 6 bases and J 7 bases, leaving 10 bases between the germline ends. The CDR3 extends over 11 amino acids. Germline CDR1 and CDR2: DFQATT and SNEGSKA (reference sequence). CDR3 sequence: CSADLGNEQFF. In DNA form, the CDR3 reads TGCAGTGCCGACCTCGGGAATGAGCAGTTCTTC.

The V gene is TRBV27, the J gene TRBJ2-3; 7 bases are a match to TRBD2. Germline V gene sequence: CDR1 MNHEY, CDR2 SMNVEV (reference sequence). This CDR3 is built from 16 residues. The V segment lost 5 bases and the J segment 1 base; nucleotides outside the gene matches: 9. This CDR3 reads CASSVTSTPGTDTQYF. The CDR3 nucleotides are TGTGCCAGCAGTGTGACTAGCACCCCCGGCACAGATACGCAGTATTTT.

The DNA for the CDR3 is TGTGCCAGCAGCTTACGCCGGGACAGGGGCGAGCAGTACTTC. It specifies CASSLRRDRGEQYF. This rearrangement joins TRBV6-1 to TRBJ2-7; 10 bases are a match to TRBD1. With 6 bases clipped from V and 6 bases from J, the junction kept 8 bases outside the gene matches. The V gene's germline CDR1 is MNHNS and CDR2 SASEGT. The CDR3 has 14 amino acids.

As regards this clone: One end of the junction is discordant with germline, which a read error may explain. The CDR3 reads CSSSLRGYEQYF. Here the CDR3 DNA reads TGTTCCAGCAGCTTACGGGGCTACGAGCAGTACTTC. The chain has TRBV7-9 and TRBJ2-7; TRBD2 is a possible D gene (5 bases). Germline CDR1 is SEHNR and CDR2 is FQNEAQ (reference sequence). The CDR3 is 12 residues long. The whole variable domain, filled in from reference TRBV7-9 and TRBJ2-7, reads DTGVSQNPRHKITKRGQNVTFRCDPISEHNRLYWYRQTLGQGPEFLTYFQNEAQLEKSRLLSDRFSAERPKGSFSTLEIQRTEQGDSAMYLCSSSLRGYEQYFGPGTRLTVT.

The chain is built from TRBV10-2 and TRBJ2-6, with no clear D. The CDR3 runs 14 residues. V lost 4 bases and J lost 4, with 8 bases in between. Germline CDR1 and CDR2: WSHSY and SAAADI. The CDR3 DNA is TGCGCCAGCAGTGTCAACTCCGGGGCCAACGTCCTGACTTTC. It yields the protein CASSVNSGANVLTF.